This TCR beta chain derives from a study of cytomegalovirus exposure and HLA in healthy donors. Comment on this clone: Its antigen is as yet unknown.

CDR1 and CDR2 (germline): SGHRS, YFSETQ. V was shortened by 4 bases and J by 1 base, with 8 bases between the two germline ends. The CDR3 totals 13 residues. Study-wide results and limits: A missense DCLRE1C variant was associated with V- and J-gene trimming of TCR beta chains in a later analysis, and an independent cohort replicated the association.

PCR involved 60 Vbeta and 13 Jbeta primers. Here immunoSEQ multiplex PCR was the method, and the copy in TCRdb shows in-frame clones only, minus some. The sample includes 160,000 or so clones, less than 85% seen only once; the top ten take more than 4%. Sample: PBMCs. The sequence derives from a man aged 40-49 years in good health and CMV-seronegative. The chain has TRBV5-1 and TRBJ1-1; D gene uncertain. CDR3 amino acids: CASSTRANTEAFF. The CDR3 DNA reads TGCGCCAGCAGCACGAGAGCGAACACTGAAGCTTTCTTT.